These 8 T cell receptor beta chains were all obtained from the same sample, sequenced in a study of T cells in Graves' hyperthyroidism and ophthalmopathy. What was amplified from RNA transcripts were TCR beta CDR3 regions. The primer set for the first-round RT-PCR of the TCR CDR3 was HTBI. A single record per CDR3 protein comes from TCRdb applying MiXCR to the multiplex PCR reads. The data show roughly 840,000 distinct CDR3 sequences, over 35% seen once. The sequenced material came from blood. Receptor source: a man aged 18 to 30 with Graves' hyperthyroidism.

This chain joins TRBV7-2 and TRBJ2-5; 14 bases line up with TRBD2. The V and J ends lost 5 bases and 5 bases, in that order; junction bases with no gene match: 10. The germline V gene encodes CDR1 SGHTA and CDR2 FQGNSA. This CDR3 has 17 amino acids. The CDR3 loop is CASSPRGTSGSMETQYF. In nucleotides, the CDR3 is TGTGCCAGCAGCCCCAGAGGGACTAGCGGGAGTATGGAGACCCAGTACTTC.

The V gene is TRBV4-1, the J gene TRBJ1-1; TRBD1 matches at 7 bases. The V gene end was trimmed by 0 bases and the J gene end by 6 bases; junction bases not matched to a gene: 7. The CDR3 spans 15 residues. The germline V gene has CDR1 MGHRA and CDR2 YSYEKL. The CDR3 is CASSQDQRGQAEAFF. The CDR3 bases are TGCGCCAGCAGCCAAGATCAGAGGGGGCAGGCTGAAGCTTTCTTT.

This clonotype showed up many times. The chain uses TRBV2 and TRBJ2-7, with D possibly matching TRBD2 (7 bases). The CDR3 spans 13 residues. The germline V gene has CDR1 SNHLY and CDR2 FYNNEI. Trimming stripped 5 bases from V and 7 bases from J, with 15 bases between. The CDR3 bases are TGTGCCAGCAGTCGATCGGGGGGCAGGGAGCAGTACTTC. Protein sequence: CASSRSGGREQYF.

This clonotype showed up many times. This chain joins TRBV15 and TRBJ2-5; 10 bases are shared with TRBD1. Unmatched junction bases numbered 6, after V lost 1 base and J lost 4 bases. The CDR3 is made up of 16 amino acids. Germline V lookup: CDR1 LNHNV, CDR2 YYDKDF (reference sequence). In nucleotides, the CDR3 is TGTGCCACCAGCAGAGTCGGACAGGGGGGCAGAGAGACCCAGTACTTC. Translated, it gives CATSRVGQGGRETQYF.

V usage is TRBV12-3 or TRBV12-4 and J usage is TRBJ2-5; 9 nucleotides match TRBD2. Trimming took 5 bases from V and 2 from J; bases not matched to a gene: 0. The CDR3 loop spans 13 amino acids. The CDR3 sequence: CASSAGGQETQYF. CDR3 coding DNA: TGTGCCAGCAGTGCGGGGGGGCAAGAGACCCAGTACTTC.

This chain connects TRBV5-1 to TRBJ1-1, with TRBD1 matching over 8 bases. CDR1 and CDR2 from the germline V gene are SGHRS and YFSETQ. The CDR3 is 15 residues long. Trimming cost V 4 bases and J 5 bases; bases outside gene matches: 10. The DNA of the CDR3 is TGCGCCAGCAGCCGACCGGACCAGGGGGCAACTGAAGCTTTCTTT. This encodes CASSRPDQGATEAFF. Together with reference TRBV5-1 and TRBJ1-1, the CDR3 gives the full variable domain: KAGVTQTPRYLIKTRGQQVTLSCSPISGHRSVSWYQQTPGQGLQFLFEYFSETQRNKGNFPGRFSGRQFSNSRSEMNVSTLELGDSALYLCASSRPDQGATEAFFGQGTRLTVV.

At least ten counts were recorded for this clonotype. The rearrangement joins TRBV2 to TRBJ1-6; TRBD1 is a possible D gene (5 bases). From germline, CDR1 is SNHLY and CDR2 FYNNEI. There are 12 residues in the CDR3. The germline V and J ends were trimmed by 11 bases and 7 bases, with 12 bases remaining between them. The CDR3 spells CALRDPNSPLHF. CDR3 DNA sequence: TGTGCCCTCCGGGACCCAAATTCACCCCTCCACTTT. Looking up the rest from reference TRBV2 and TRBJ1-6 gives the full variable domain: EPEVTQTPSHQVTQMGQEVILRCVPISNHLYFYWYRQILGQKVEFLVSFYNNEISEKSEIFDDQFSVERPDGSNFTLKIRSTKLEDSAMYFCALRDPNSPLHFGNGTRLTVT.

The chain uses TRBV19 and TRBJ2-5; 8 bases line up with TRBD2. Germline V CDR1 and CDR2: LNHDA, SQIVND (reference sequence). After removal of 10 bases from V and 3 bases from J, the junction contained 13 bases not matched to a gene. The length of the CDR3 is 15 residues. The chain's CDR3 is CATRPPGLGKETQYF. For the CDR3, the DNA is TGTGCCACCCGCCCCCCGGGACTAGGAAAAGAGACCCAGTACTTC.